The 23 T cell receptor beta chains presented below share a single source sample, sequenced in a study of blood T cell repertoires in COVID-19. Only in-frame clones appear in the TCRdb table, and some are missing; sequencing was by immunoSEQ multiplex PCR. The sample holds 150,000 to 200,000 clones, around 89% seen once. Sequencing was done on a sample of PBMCs or T cells enriched from blood (not recorded which). These receptors were collected from a woman between 50 and 59 years old who had recovered from COVID-19.

The chain combines TRBV5-5 with TRBJ2-6, with a possible D match to TRBD1 (6 bases). Germline lookup yields CDR1 SGHKS and CDR2 YYEKEE (reference sequence). V shed 2 bases and J shed 0 bases, with 9 bases lying between them. The length of the CDR3 is 16 residues. The DNA of the CDR3 is TGTGCCAGCAGCTTTAGGGACAACTCTGGGGCCAACGTCCTGACTTTC. Its protein product is CASSFRDNSGANVLTF.

The chain combines TRBV15 with TRBJ1-6, with unresolved D. The length of the CDR3 is 17 residues. CDR1 LNHNV and CDR2 YYDKDF come from the germline V gene (reference sequence). Trimming took off 0 bases at V and 0 bases at J, with 9 bases between the two ends. For the CDR3, the DNA is TGTGCCACCAGCAGAGATCTTGGAGGCTCCTATAATTCACCCCTCCACTTT. It is translated as CATSRDLGGSYNSPLHF.

The chain is built from TRBV11-2 and TRBJ1-4; D is uncertain. The V gene lost 4 bases and the J gene lost 5 bases, with 17 bases spanning the gap. CDR1 and CDR2 (germline): SGHAT, FQNNGV. This CDR3 region has 16 residues. The CDR3 spells CASSYSGSRTNEKLFF. CDR3 sequence (DNA): TGTGCCAGCAGCTACTCCGGGAGCCGCACGAATGAAAAACTGTTTTTT.

The chain has TRBV10-3 and TRBJ2-1; tentatively, D is TRBD2 (6 bases). CDR3 length equals 13 residues. CDR1 and CDR2 from the germline V gene are ENHRY and SYGVKD. The germline V and J ends were trimmed by 4 bases and 7 bases, with 11 bases remaining between them. The CDR3, as DNA: TGTGCCATCAGTGGACTAGAAACGAATGAGCAGTTCTTC. Protein: CAISGLETNEQFF.

The V gene is TRBV27, the J gene TRBJ2-5; 8 positions agree with TRBD2. CDR1 and CDR2 (germline): MNHEY, SMNVEV (reference sequence). The CDR3 totals 16 residues. With 4 bases clipped from V and 0 bases from J, the junction kept 7 bases outside the gene matches. In DNA form, the CDR3 reads TGTGCCAGCAGTTCCTCGGGGGGGCAGTACCAAGAGACCCAGTACTTC. Translated: CASSSSGGQYQETQYF.

CDR3 DNA: TGTGCCAGCAGCTTAGAGACAGGGATGTACACCGGGGAGCTGTTTTTT. Its protein is CASSLETGMYTGELFF. The rearrangement joins TRBV7-7 to TRBJ2-2, with TRBD1 matching over 7 bases. The germline gives CDR1 SSHAT, CDR2 FNYEAQ (reference sequence). The CDR3 covers 16 residues. Trimming at V came to 1 base and at J to 3 bases, leaving 5 bases not matched to a gene.

The chain is built from TRBV7-9 and TRBJ2-1; 12 bases match TRBD2. The ends lost 5 bases at V and 4 bases at J; junction bases unmatched: 9. Germline V lookup: CDR1 SEHNR, CDR2 FQNEAQ (reference sequence). CDR3 length: 17 amino acids. The CDR3 DNA reads as TGTGCCAGCAGCCGACCTTCACTAGCGGGGGGTTACAATGAGCAGTTCTTC. It specifies CASSRPSLAGGYNEQFF.

The gene calls are TRBV9 and TRBJ2-2; 7 bases fit TRBD2. Per germline, CDR1 SGDLS and CDR2 YYNGEE. The ends lost 0 bases at V and 3 bases at J; junction bases unmatched: 2. The CDR3 consists of 15 residues. In DNA form, the CDR3 reads TGTGCCAGCAGCGTAGCGGGGGGAGACACCGGGGAGCTGTTTTTT. Its protein is CASSVAGGDTGELFF.

V and J are TRBV5-6 and TRBJ1-2; 7 bases align to TRBD1. Germline V CDR1 and CDR2: SGHDT, YYEEEE. The trim removed 4 bases at V and 4 bases at J, leaving 7 bases unmatched. There are 14 residues in the CDR3. CDR3 sequence (DNA): TGTGCCAGCAGCCCACCGGGACAGTCCTATGGCTACACCTTC. It specifies CASSPPGQSYGYTF.

This chain connects TRBV3-1 (or the pseudogene TRBV3-2) to TRBJ2-3; TRBD2 matches at 9 bases. Germline lookup yields CDR1 LGHDT and CDR2 YNNKEL (reference sequence). The CDR3 extends over 15 amino acids. Losses at the gene ends were 3 bases for V and 3 bases for J; bases not matched to a gene: 4. The CDR3 nucleotides are TGTGCCAGCAGCCACAGCGGGGGGCGAACAGATACGCAGTATTTT. This encodes CASSHSGGRTDTQYF.

The gene calls are TRBV6-5 and TRBJ2-1; 9 nucleotides align to TRBD2. J lost 3 bases, V lost 7 bases, and 7 bases had no gene match. The V gene's germline CDR1 is MNHEY and CDR2 SVGAGI. The CDR3 is made up of 15 amino acids. CDR3 DNA sequence: TGTGCCAGCACTAGAGCGGGGGGCCTCTACAATGAGCAGTTCTTC. Translating it yields CASTRAGGLYNEQFF.

V and J are TRBV11-3 and TRBJ2-3; D unclear. The CDR3 has 14 amino acids. The germline V gene has CDR1 SGHNT and CDR2 YENEEA. Trimming pared 3 bases from V and 0 bases from J, leaving 7 bases between. The CDR3 here is CASSLTGSTDTQYF. CDR3 in DNA: TGTGCCAGCAGCTTGACTGGGAGCACAGATACGCAGTATTTT.

CDR3 sequence (DNA): TGTGCCAGCAGTGATAGTGACAGGGGGTATAATGAGCAGTTCTTC. Its protein is CASSDSDRGYNEQFF. The chain couples TRBV2 to TRBJ2-1, with 9 bases fitting TRBD1. The CDR3 totals 15 residues. J was trimmed by 7 bases and V by 3 bases; bases with no gene match: 7. CDR1 and CDR2 from the germline V gene are SNHLY and FYNNEI.

V gene TRBV2 combines with J gene TRBJ2-3; tentative D call: TRBD1 (6 bases). CDR3 length: 15 amino acids. The germline gives CDR1 SNHLY, CDR2 FYNNEI. The V gene lost 7 bases and the J gene lost 1 base, with 15 bases spanning the gap. CDR3 protein: CASTRGNLRTDTQYF. Here the CDR3 DNA reads TGTGCCAGCACTAGGGGGAACTTACGCACAGATACGCAGTATTTT. Based on the CDR3 plus reference TRBV2 and TRBJ2-3, the full variable domain is EPEVTQTPSHQVTQMGQEVILRCVPISNHLYFYWYRQILGQKVEFLVSFYNNEISEKSEIFDDQFSVERPDGSNFTLKIRSTKLEDSAMYFCASTRGNLRTDTQYFGPGTRLTVL.

The rearrangement joins TRBV19 to TRBJ2-1; D might be TRBD2 (6 bases). CDR1 is LNHDA and CDR2 is SQIVND in the germline V gene (reference sequence). V lost 4 bases, J lost 6 bases, and 13 bases lay in between. This CDR3 is built from 14 residues. CDR3 bases: TGTGCCAGTAGTACGGGACTGCCCCCCAATGAGCAGTTCTTC. Its translation: CASSTGLPPNEQFF.

The chain recombines TRBV4-3 with TRBJ2-2; D may be TRBD1 (5 bases). Germline CDR1 is LGHNA and CDR2 is YSLEER. The V end lost 0 bases, the J end lost 4 bases, and 12 bases lay between the germline ends. The length of the CDR3 is 16 residues. CDR3 amino acids: CASSQDKGLGTGELFF. CDR3 bases: TGCGCCAGCAGCCAAGATAAGGGGCTGGGCACCGGGGAGCTGTTTTTT.

The V and J genes are TRBV6-1 and TRBJ1-2; 10 nucleotides line up with TRBD1. The trim removed 5 bases at V and 7 bases at J, leaving 7 bases unmatched. Germline assignment: CDR1 MNHNS and CDR2 SASEGT. The CDR3 covers 14 residues. Here the CDR3 reads CASSRDRGLSGYTF. CDR3 DNA sequence: TGTGCCAGCAGTAGGGACAGGGGCTTGAGTGGCTACACCTTC.

V is TRBV5-4 and J is TRBJ1-6; TRBD1 might be the D (5 bases). Trimming took off 0 bases at V and 5 bases at J, with 15 bases between the two ends. Germline V lookup: CDR1 SGHNT, CDR2 YYREEE (reference sequence). The CDR3 is 17 residues long. For the CDR3, the DNA is TGTGCCAGCAGCTTGGGGGCAGGGAATGTTAATAATTCACCCCTCCACTTT. This sequence encodes CASSLGAGNVNNSPLHF.

This chain joins TRBV5-1 and TRBJ1-1; the match to TRBD1 covers 8 bases. Germline V gene lookup returns CDR1 SGHRS and CDR2 YFSETQ. The CDR3 contains 13 residues. The ends lost 4 bases at V and 5 bases at J; junction bases unmatched: 4. The CDR3 DNA follows: TGCGCCAGCAGCCCTCAGGGGGCGACTGAAGCTTTCTTT. Its translation is CASSPQGATEAFF.

In this sample, this clone turned up once. The V gene is TRBV5-4, the J gene TRBJ2-7; TRBD2 matches 14 bases. The CDR3 is 16 residues long. Germline V gene sequence: CDR1 SGHNT, CDR2 YYREEE (reference sequence). Trimming cost V 0 bases and J 1 base; bases outside gene matches: 0. The CDR3 reads CASSLGTSGGSYEQYF. Here the CDR3 DNA reads TGTGCCAGCAGCTTGGGGACTAGCGGGGGGTCCTACGAGCAGTACTTC.

V gene TRBV9 combines with J gene TRBJ2-1, with 10 bases identical to TRBD2. CDR3 length: 15 residues. V lost 0 bases to trimming and J lost 9 bases; unmatched junction nucleotides: 6. Per germline, CDR1 SGDLS and CDR2 YYNGEE. In nucleotides, the CDR3 is TGTGCCAGCAGCGTAGAAGGTAGCGGGGGGCCTGAGCAGTTCTTC. It translates to CASSVEGSGGPEQFF.

The genes are TRBV12-3 or TRBV12-4 and TRBJ2-1; D is perhaps TRBD2 (5 bases). V lost 10 bases to trimming and J lost 6 bases, with 16 bases between them. This CDR3 region has 13 residues. CDR3 nucleotides: TGTGCCACCGTGACCTCGGGAAGCAATGAGCAGTTCTTC. Its protein product is CATVTSGSNEQFF.

CDR3: CASSYAGGPNQPQHF. The CDR3 DNA is TGTGCCAGCAGTTACGCGGGGGGCCCTAATCAGCCCCAGCATTTT. The V gene is TRBV6-2 or TRBV6-3, the J gene TRBJ1-5, with TRBD1 as a possible D gene (6 bases). Trimming took off 2 bases at V and 4 bases at J, with 12 bases between the two ends. The CDR3 loop spans 15 amino acids. Germline V gene data show CDR1 as MNHEY and CDR2 as SVGEGT.